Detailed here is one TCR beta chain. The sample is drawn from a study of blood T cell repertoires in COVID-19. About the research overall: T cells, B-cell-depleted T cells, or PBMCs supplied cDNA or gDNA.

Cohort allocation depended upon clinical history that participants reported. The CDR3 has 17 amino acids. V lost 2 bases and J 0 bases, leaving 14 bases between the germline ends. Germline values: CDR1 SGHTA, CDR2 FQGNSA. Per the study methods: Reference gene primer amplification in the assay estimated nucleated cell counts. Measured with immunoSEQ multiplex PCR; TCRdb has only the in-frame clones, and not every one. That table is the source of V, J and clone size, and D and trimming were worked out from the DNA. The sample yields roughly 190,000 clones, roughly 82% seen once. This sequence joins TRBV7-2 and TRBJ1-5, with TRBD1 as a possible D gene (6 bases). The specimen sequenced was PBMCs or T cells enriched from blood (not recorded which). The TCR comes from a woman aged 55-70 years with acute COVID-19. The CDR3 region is CASSLPQGRYSNQPQHF. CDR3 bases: TGTGCCAGCAGCTTACCCCAGGGGCGGTATAGCAATCAGCCCCAGCATTTT.